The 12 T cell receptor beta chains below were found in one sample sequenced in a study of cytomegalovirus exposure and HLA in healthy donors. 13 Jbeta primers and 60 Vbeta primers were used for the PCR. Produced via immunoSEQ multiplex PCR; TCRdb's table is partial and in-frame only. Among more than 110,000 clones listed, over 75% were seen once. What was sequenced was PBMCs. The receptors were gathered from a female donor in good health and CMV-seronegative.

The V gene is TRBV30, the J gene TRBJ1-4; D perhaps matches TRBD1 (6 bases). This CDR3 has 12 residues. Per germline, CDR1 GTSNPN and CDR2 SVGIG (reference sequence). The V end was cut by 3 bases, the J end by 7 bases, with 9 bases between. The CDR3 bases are TGTGCCTGGAGAGGACAGCCTGAAAAACTGTTTTTT. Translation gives CAWRGQPEKLFF.

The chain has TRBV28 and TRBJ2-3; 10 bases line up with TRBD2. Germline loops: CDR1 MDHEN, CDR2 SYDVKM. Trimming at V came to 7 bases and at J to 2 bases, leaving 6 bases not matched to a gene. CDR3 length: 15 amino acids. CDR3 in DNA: TGTGCCAGCACCCTACTAGCGGGACTCACAGATACGCAGTATTTT. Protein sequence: CASTLLAGLTDTQYF.

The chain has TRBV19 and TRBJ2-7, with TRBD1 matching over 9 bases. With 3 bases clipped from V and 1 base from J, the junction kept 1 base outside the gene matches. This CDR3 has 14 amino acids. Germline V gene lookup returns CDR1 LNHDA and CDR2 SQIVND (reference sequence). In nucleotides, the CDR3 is TGTGCCAGTAGTATCGACAGGGGGTCCTACGAGCAGTACTTC. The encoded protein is CASSIDRGSYEQYF.

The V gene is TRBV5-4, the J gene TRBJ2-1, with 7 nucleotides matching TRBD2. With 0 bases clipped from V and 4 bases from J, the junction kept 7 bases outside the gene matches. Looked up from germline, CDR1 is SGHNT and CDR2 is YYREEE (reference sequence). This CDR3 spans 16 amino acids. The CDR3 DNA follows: TGTGCCAGCAGCTTGGCCGTGGGACTACAATACAATGAGCAGTTCTTC. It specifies CASSLAVGLQYNEQFF.

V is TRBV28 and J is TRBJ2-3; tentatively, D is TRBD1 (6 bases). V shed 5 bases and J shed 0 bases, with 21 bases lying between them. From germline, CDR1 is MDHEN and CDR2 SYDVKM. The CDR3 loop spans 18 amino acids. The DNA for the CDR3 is TGTGCCAGCAGTCTCAGAACCTTGGACAGCTTTAGCACAGATACGCAGTATTTT. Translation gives CASSLRTLDSFSTDTQYF.

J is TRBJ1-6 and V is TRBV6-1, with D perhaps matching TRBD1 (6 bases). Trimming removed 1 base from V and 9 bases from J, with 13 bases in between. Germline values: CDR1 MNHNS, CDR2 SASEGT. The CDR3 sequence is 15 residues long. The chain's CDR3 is CASSEVGGPGSPLHF. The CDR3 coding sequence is TGTGCCAGCAGTGAAGTGGGGGGGCCGGGTTCACCCCTCCACTTT.

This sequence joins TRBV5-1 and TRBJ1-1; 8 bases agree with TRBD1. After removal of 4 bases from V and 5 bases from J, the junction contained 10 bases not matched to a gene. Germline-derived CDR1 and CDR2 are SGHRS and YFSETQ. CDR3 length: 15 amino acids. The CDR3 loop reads CASSPVGGQGTEAFF. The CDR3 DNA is TGCGCCAGCAGCCCTGTCGGAGGACAGGGAACTGAAGCTTTCTTT.

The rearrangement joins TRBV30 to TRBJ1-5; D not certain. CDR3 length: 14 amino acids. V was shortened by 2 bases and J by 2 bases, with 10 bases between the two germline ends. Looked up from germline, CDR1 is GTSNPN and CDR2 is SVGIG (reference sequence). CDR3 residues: CAWSTGYGNQPQHF. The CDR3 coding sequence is TGTGCCTGGAGTACGGGGTACGGCAATCAGCCCCAGCATTTT.

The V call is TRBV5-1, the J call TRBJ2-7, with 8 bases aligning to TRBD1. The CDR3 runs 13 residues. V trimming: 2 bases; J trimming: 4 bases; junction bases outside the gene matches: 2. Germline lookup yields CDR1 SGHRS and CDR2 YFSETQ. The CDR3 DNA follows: TGCGCCAGCAGCTTCGACAGGGGATACGAGCAGTACTTC. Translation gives CASSFDRGYEQYF.

CDR3 DNA sequence: TGTGCCAGCAGCTGGCCGGGAACTAGCACAGATACGCAGTATTTT. Protein product: CASSWPGTSTDTQYF. The chain joins TRBV5-4 to TRBJ2-3; maybe TRBD2 (5 bases). Germline V lookup: CDR1 SGHNT, CDR2 YYREEE (reference sequence). V was trimmed by 3 bases and J by 0 bases, leaving 11 bases between them. The CDR3 is 15 residues long.

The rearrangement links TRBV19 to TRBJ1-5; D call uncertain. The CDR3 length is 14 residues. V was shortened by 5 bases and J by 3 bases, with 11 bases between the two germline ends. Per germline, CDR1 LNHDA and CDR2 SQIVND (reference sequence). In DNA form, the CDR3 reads TGTGCCAGTAGTCCATGGGAGTACAATCAGCCCCAGCATTTT. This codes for CASSPWEYNQPQHF.

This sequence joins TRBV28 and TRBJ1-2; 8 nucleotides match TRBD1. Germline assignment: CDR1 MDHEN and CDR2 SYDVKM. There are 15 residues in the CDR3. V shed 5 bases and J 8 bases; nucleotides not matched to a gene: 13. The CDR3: CASSISDREAQGYTF. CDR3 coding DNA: TGTGCCAGCAGTATTTCGGACAGGGAGGCTCAAGGCTACACCTTC.